This TCR beta chain came from a study of T cell repertoires in cytomegalovirus infection. Study-level information: Public TCR beta signatures indicated both CMV infection and matching HLA type.

As regards this clonotype: Antigen specificity is unknown.

The CDR3 sequence is 14 residues long. Germline V gene lookup returns CDR1 MNHEY and CDR2 SVGAGI. The V end lost 6 bases, the J end lost 6 bases, and 17 bases lay between the germline ends. Findings and limits, study-wide: In two of eight donors, the top clonotype was HLA-C-restricted CMV-specific.

TCRdb itself ran the reads through MiXCR, one entry per CDR3 protein. The repertoire holds 150,000 or so distinct CDR3 sequences, with roughly 20% as singletons. Material: CD8+ T cells from cultured PBMCs, obtained from culture after CMV antigen stimulation. The rearrangement uses TRBV6-5 and TRBJ1-1; TRBD1 might be the D (5 bases). This clonotype was sampled from a human donor in good health (CMV status not recorded). Some clones in this sample may be carry-over from other donors' samples. The CDR3 coding sequence is TGTGCCAGCAGGCCCCCCGTCTCGGGGGCTGAAGCTTTCTTT. Amino acid sequence: CASRPPVSGAEAFF.